A selection of T cell receptor beta chains follows, all from one sample in a study of CD8 T cells in ankylosing spondylitis. TCRdb fed the 5' RACE reads into MiXCR, producing one record per CDR3 protein. The sample lists under 300,000 distinct CDR3 sequences, 15% to 20% seen once, with around a third in the top ten. The sample comprised blood, either unsorted or a sorted T cell fraction (not recorded which). The receptors shown here come from a male donor with ankylosing spondylitis or in good health (not recorded which). CDR3s include the opening cysteine and the closing phenylalanine or tryptophan. The order of the fields is clone size, J gene, V gene, D gene, CDR3 protein, CDR3 DNA. D genes are given only for firm matches. Clone size is stated in some rows and not others, as once, few, many or a class when expanded.

clone size: many
J gene: TRBJ2-1
V gene: TRBV28
D gene: TRBD2
CDR3 protein: CASSFDSGLEQFF
CDR3 DNA: TGTGCCAGCAGTTTTGATAGCGGGCTTGAGCAGTTCTTC

clone size: -
J gene: TRBJ2-7
V gene: TRBV7-9
D gene: -
CDR3 protein: CASSLAGSVAYEQYF
CDR3 DNA: TGTGCCAGCAGCTTAGCGGGGAGTGTTGCCTACGAGCAGTACTTC

clone size: -
J gene: TRBJ2-7
V gene: TRBV6-2/TRBV6-3
D gene: -
CDR3 protein: CASTSPAGPPGEQYF
CDR3 DNA: TGTGCCAGCACATCCCCAGCGGGTCCCCCGGGGGAGCAGTACTTC

clone size: few
J gene: TRBJ2-7
V gene: TRBV6-5
D gene: -
CDR3 protein: CASSYSRVGGGEQYF
CDR3 DNA: TGTGCCAGCAGTTACTCGAGGGTAGGGGGAGGCGAGCAGTACTTC

clone size: many
J gene: TRBJ2-1
V gene: TRBV29-1
D gene: -
CDR3 protein: CSVEVLTVGEQFF
CDR3 DNA: TGCAGCGTTGAGGTCTTAACAGTGGGTGAGCAGTTCTTC

clone size: many
J gene: TRBJ1-3
V gene: TRBV29-1
D gene: -
CDR3 protein: CSVVRGNTIYF
CDR3 DNA: TGCAGCGTTGTCAGGGGAAACACCATATATTTT

clone size: -
J gene: TRBJ1-4
V gene: TRBV7-2
D gene: -
CDR3 protein: CASRYRATDEKLFF
CDR3 DNA: TGTGCCAGCAGGTACAGGGCCACGGATGAAAAACTGTTTTTT

clone size: few
J gene: TRBJ2-5
V gene: TRBV12-3/TRBV12-4
D gene: TRBD1
CDR3 protein: CASRTGGETQYF
CDR3 DNA: TGTGCCAGCAGGACAGGGGGGGAGACCCAGTACTTC

clone size: few
J gene: TRBJ2-7
V gene: TRBV28
D gene: -
CDR3 protein: CASSFYQEPGRRFGEQYF
CDR3 DNA: TGTGCCAGCAGTTTCTACCAAGAACCGGGACGACGTTTCGGGGAGCAGTACTTC

clone size: -
J gene: TRBJ2-7
V gene: TRBV27
D gene: TRBD1
CDR3 protein: CASSLIGQGVSDEQYF
CDR3 DNA: TGTGCCAGCAGTCTAATCGGACAGGGGGTTTCTGACGAGCAGTACTTC

clone size: -
J gene: TRBJ1-1
V gene: TRBV27
D gene: -
CDR3 protein: CASRPTGNTEAFF
CDR3 DNA: TGTGCCAGCAGGCCGACAGGTAACACTGAAGCTTTCTTT

clone size: -
J gene: TRBJ2-3
V gene: TRBV4-3
D gene: -
CDR3 protein: CASSQEPGGIGNTDTQYF
CDR3 DNA: TGCGCCAGCAGCCAAGAGCCTGGAGGGATCGGGAACACAGATACGCAGTATTTT

clone size: once
J gene: TRBJ2-2
V gene: TRBV6-2/TRBV6-3
D gene: TRBD2
CDR3 protein: CASSYSQLAGTGELFF
CDR3 DNA: TGTGCCAGCAGTTACTCGCAACTAGCGGGGACCGGGGAGCTGTTTTTT

clone size: -
J gene: TRBJ2-5
V gene: TRBV11-2
D gene: TRBD2
CDR3 protein: CASSYTSGRDAGTQYF
CDR3 DNA: TGTGCCAGCAGCTATACTAGCGGGAGGGACGCCGGGACCCAGTACTTC

clone size: few
J gene: TRBJ2-1
V gene: TRBV5-5
D gene: TRBD1
CDR3 protein: CASSHLDRGHTHNEQFF
CDR3 DNA: TGTGCCAGCAGCCATCTCGACAGGGGCCATACCCACAATGAGCAGTTCTTC

clone size: -
J gene: TRBJ2-1
V gene: TRBV11-2
D gene: -
CDR3 protein: CASSLVAEIGDEQFF
CDR3 DNA: TGTGCCAGCAGCTTAGTAGCCGAAATAGGGGATGAGCAGTTCTTC

clone size: few
J gene: TRBJ1-1
V gene: TRBV5-6
D gene: -
CDR3 protein: CASSLGRVATEAFF
CDR3 DNA: TGTGCCAGCAGCTTAGGCAGGGTGGCCACTGAAGCTTTCTTT

clone size: -
J gene: TRBJ2-3
V gene: TRBV5-1
D gene: TRBD1
CDR3 protein: CASSGAGGKDTQYF
CDR3 DNA: TGCGCCAGCAGCGGAGCAGGGGGCAAAGATACGCAGTATTTT

clone size: many
J gene: TRBJ2-5
V gene: TRBV7-8
D gene: -
CDR3 protein: CASSLGNRIGGQETQYF
CDR3 DNA: TGTGCCAGCAGCTTAGGGAATAGGATAGGGGGACAAGAGACCCAGTACTTC

clone size: few
J gene: TRBJ2-7
V gene: TRBV29-1
D gene: -
CDR3 protein: CSVGGYRAGSTPMSYEQYF
CDR3 DNA: TGCAGCGTTGGAGGTTATAGGGCAGGGTCCACCCCAATGTCCTACGAGCAGTACTTC

clone size: -
J gene: TRBJ2-1
V gene: TRBV5-6
D gene: TRBD2
CDR3 protein: CASSQTSGRARTYNEQFF
CDR3 DNA: TGTGCCAGCAGCCAGACTAGCGGGAGGGCCAGGACCTACAATGAGCAGTTCTTC

clone size: many
J gene: TRBJ2-3
V gene: TRBV7-6
D gene: -
CDR3 protein: CASSSGADTQYF
CDR3 DNA: TGTGCCAGCAGTTCGGGAGCAGATACGCAGTATTTT

clone size: once
J gene: TRBJ1-1
V gene: TRBV7-3
D gene: -
CDR3 protein: CASSLTRQLLPTVDTEAFF
CDR3 DNA: TGTGCCAGCAGCTTAACTCGGCAACTACTGCCTACCGTGGACACTGAAGCTTTCTTT

clone size: -
J gene: TRBJ2-1
V gene: TRBV5-1
D gene: -
CDR3 protein: CASSLDWRQEGCEQFF
CDR3 DNA: TGCGCCAGCAGCTTGGATTGGCGGCAAGAGGGATGCGAGCAGTTCTTC

clone size: -
J gene: TRBJ2-5
V gene: TRBV7-6
D gene: TRBD2
CDR3 protein: CASSWGLAGSQETQYF
CDR3 DNA: TGTGCCAGCTCCTGGGGGCTAGCGGGTTCCCAAGAGACCCAGTACTTC

clone size: -
J gene: TRBJ2-5
V gene: TRBV4-1
D gene: TRBD2
CDR3 protein: CASSQRGTSGMETQYF
CDR3 DNA: TGCGCCAGCAGCCAACGGGGGACTAGCGGGATGGAGACCCAGTACTTC

clone size: few
J gene: TRBJ2-2
V gene: TRBV4-1
D gene: -
CDR3 protein: CASSQELRAGELFF
CDR3 DNA: TGCGCCAGCAGCCAAGAACTGCGGGCCGGGGAGCTGTTTTTT

clone size: many
J gene: TRBJ2-3
V gene: TRBV20-1
D gene: -
CDR3 protein: CSVRTSTDTQYF
CDR3 DNA: TGCAGTGTTAGGACTAGCACAGATACGCAGTATTTT

clone size: once
J gene: TRBJ2-1
V gene: TRBV12-3/TRBV12-4
D gene: -
CDR3 protein: CASSSTLRGTSYNEQFF
CDR3 DNA: TGTGCCAGCAGTTCTACCCTTAGAGGGACCTCCTACAATGAGCAGTTCTTC